This note documents a single T cell receptor beta chain sequence. The source of the sample is a study of shared clonotypes between healthy human individuals. The germline CDR1 and CDR2 sequences are SGDLS and YYNGEE. The CDR3 covers 17 residues. The J segment lost 12 bases and the V segment lost 4 bases, leaving 16 bases of the junction unmatched. Sequenced by immunoSEQ multiplex PCR; TCRdb stores in-frame clones only, minus some. This table holds roughly 550,000 clones, just under 97% found once. Only CD45RO-negative cells positively selected for CCR7 counted as naive CD8 cells, so terminally differentiated effector memory CD45RA+ cells were excluded.

The V and J genes are TRBV9 and TRBJ2-4; 13 nucleotides match TRBD2. Sequenced material: naive CD8+ T cells sorted from blood. The TCR was taken from a woman in her 30s in good health. The CDR3, as DNA: TGTGCCAGCAGCCCGGCTCCGTGGGGGACTAGCGGGATTGATCAGTACTTC. Translation: CASSPAPWGTSGIDQYF.